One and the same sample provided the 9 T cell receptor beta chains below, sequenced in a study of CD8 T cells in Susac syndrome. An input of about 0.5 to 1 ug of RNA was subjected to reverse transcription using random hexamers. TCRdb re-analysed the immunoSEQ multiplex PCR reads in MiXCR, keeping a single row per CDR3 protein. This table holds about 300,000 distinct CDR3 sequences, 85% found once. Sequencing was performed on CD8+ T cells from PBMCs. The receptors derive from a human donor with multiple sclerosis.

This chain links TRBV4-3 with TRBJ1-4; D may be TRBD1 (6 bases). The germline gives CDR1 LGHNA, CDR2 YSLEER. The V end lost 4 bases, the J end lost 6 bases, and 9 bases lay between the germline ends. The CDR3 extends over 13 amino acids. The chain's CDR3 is CASSLQGDEKLFF. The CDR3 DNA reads TGCGCCAGCAGCCTACAGGGAGATGAAAAACTGTTTTTT.

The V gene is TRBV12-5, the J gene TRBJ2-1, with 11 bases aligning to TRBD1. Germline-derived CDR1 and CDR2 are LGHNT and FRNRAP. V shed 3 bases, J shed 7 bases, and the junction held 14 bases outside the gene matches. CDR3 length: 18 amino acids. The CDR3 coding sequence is TGTGCTAGTGGTTTCCCAAGCCTTGGACAGGGGGCTGGGAATGAGCAGTTCTTC. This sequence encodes CASGFPSLGQGAGNEQFF.

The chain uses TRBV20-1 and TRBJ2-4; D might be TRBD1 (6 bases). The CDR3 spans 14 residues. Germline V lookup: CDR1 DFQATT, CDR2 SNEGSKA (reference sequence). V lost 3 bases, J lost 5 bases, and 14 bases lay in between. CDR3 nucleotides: TGCAGTGCTAGGGACAGCGGAGGCGAAAACATTCAGTACTTC. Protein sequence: CSARDSGGENIQYF.

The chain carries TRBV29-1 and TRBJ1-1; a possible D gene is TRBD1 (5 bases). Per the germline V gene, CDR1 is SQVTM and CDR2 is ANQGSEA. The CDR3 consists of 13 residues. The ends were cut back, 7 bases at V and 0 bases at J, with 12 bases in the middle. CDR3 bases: TGCAGCGACTTAGGGACGATGAACACTGAAGCTTTCTTT. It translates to CSDLGTMNTEAFF.

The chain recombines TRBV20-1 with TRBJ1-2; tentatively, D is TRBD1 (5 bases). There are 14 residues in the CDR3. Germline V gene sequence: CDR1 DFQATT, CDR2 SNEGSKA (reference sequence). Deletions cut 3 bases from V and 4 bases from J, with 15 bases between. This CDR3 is CSASEGPSLYGYTF. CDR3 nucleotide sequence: TGCAGTGCTAGTGAGGGGCCGAGCCTCTATGGCTACACCTTC.

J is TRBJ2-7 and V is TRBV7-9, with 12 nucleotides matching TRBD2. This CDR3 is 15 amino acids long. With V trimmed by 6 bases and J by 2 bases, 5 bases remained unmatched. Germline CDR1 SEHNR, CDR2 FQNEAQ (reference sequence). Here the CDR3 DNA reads TGTGCCAGCAGTAAGACTAGCGGGAGCACCTACGAGCAGTACTTC. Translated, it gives CASSKTSGSTYEQYF. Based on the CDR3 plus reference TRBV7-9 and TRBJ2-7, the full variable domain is DTGVSQNPRHKITKRGQNVTFRCDPISEHNRLYWYRQTLGQGPEFLTYFQNEAQLEKSRLLSDRFSAERPKGSFSTLEIQRTEQGDSAMYLCASSKTSGSTYEQYFGPGTRLTVT.

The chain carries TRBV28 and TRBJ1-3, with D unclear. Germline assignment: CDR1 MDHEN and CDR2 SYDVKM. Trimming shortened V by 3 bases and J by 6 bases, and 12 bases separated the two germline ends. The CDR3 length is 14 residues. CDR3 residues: CASSLSETLNTIYF. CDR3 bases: TGTGCCAGCAGTTTGTCGGAGACTTTAAACACCATATATTTT. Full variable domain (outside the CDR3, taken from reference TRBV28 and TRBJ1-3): DVKVTQSSRYLVKRTGEKVFLECVQDMDHENMFWYRQDPGLGLRLIYFSYDVKMKEKGDIPEGYSVSREKKERFSLILESASTNQTSMYLCASSLSETLNTIYFGEGSWLTVV.

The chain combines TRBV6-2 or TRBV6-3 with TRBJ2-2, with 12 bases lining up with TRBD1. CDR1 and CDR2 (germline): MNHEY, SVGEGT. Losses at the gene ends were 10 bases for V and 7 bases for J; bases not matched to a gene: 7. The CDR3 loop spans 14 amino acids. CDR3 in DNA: TGTGCCACCCGGGGACAGGGGGCAAGCGGGGAGCTGTTTTTT. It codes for CATRGQGASGELFF.

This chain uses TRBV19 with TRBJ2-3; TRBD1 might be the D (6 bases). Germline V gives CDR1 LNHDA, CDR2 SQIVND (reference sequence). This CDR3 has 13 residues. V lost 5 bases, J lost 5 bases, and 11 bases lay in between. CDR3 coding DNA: TGTGCCAGTAGTGAGTACAGGGAAGATACGCAGTATTTT. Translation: CASSEYREDTQYF.